Each of the 12 T cell receptor beta chains below was sequenced from the same sample in a study of blood T cell repertoires in COVID-19. TCRdb's table, derived via immunoSEQ multiplex PCR, lists solely in-frame clones and lacks some. The sample includes under 150,000 clones, 80% to 90% of them seen just once. Sequencing was done on a sample of peripheral blood. The receptor source for this set is a woman aged 45-65 years with acute or convalescent COVID-19.

The table lists this clone with a few counts. The rearrangement links TRBV30 to TRBJ1-1; TRBD1 is a possible D gene (5 bases). This CDR3 has 16 residues. Trimming shortened V by 2 bases and J by 1 base, and 17 bases separated the two germline ends. Germline V gives CDR1 GTSNPN, CDR2 SVGIG (reference sequence). The CDR3 loop is CAWSRGRGNWNTEAFF. Written as DNA, the CDR3 is TGTGCCTGGAGTAGGGGAAGGGGAAACTGGAACACTGAAGCTTTCTTT.

The chain uses TRBV10-3 and TRBJ1-1; 7 bases map to TRBD1. The germline gives CDR1 ENHRY, CDR2 SYGVKD. This CDR3 contains 12 residues. Unmatched junction bases numbered 0, after V lost 5 bases and J lost 3 bases. In nucleotides, the CDR3 is TGTGCCATCAGTCAGGGGGACACTGAAGCTTTCTTT. The encoded protein is CAISQGDTEAFF.

There are a few counts of this clone. CDR3 in amino acids: CASTRNNSPLHF. The DNA for the CDR3 is TGTGCCAGCACCAGGAATAATTCACCCCTCCACTTT. V gene TRBV12-3 or TRBV12-4 combines with J gene TRBJ1-6; the D is unclear. This CDR3 is 12 amino acids long. The V and J ends lost 7 bases and 5 bases respectively, with 6 bases between them.

The J gene is TRBJ1-6, the V gene TRBV10-2; no clear D. The CDR3 covers 16 residues. The ends were cut back, 2 bases at V and 0 bases at J, with 8 bases in the middle. Germline V gives CDR1 WSHSY, CDR2 SAAADI. CDR3: CASSEARSSYNSPLHF. The CDR3 DNA reads as TGCGCCAGCAGTGAGGCCCGGAGCTCCTATAATTCACCCCTCCACTTT.

The V gene is TRBV9, the J gene TRBJ1-1, with 11 bases that match TRBD1. Germline V gene lookup returns CDR1 SGDLS and CDR2 YYNGEE. V trimming: 4 bases; J trimming: 11 bases; junction bases outside the gene matches: 4. The CDR3 totals 12 residues. CDR3 protein: CASSRTGGRAFF. CDR3 nucleotides: TGTGCCAGCAGCCGGACAGGGGGCAGGGCTTTCTTT.

This chain uses TRBV10-3 with TRBJ1-6; TRBD1 is a possible D gene (6 bases). The CDR3 runs 17 residues. Deletions cut 6 bases from V and 0 bases from J, with 15 bases between. Germline values: CDR1 ENHRY, CDR2 SYGVKD. For the CDR3, the DNA is TGTGCCATCAGAGAGACAGGTCCAAGCTCCTATAATTCACCCCTCCACTTT. This gives the protein CAIRETGPSSYNSPLHF.

This clone was counted once. J is TRBJ1-2 and V is TRBV6-5, with D uncertain. The CDR3 is made up of 13 amino acids. Germline V CDR1 and CDR2: MNHEY, SVGAGI. The V end was cut by 3 bases, the J end by 3 bases, with 8 bases between. The CDR3 nucleotides read TGTGCCAGCAGTTATAAACTGGACTATGGCTACACCTTC. It translates to CASSYKLDYGYTF.

This chain joins TRBV6-5 and TRBJ2-2, with TRBD1 matching over 8 bases. The V gene's germline CDR1 is MNHEY and CDR2 SVGAGI. Trimming cost V 7 bases and J 1 base; bases outside gene matches: 2. The CDR3 covers 14 residues. The CDR3 DNA sequence: TGTGCCAGCAAAGGACAGGGGAACACCGGGGAGCTGTTTTTT. This encodes CASKGQGNTGELFF.

The CDR3 spells CASSTPLAADTQYF. The DNA of the CDR3 is TGTGCCAGCAGCACTCCACTAGCGGCAGATACGCAGTATTTT. V usage is TRBV7-9 and J usage is TRBJ2-3; TRBD2 matches at 8 bases. V was pared by 5 bases and J by 4 bases, with 5 bases of the junction left unmatched. Germline V gives CDR1 SEHNR, CDR2 FQNEAQ (reference sequence). The CDR3 length is 14 residues.

The chain recombines TRBV29-1 with TRBJ2-4, with TRBD1 matching 10 bases. With 7 bases clipped from V and 2 bases from J, the junction kept 8 bases outside the gene matches. The CDR3 length is 15 residues. Germline lookup yields CDR1 SQVTM and CDR2 ANQGSEA. CDR3 sequence: CSGRQGAGSKNIQYF. CDR3 in DNA: TGCAGCGGCCGACAGGGGGCCGGCTCCAAAAACATTCAGTACTTC.

The chain joins TRBV25-1 to TRBJ1-3; D call uncertain. This CDR3 spans 15 amino acids. V was trimmed by 5 bases and J by 4 bases, leaving 15 bases between them. CDR1 is MGHDK, CDR2 SYGVNS, per germline. The chain's CDR3 is CASSPVGTRGNTIYF. For the CDR3, the DNA is TGTGCCAGCAGTCCCGTGGGCACCCGAGGAAACACCATATATTTT.

The chain has TRBV5-1 and TRBJ2-1; D possibly corresponds to TRBD1 (6 bases). Germline CDR1 SGHRS, CDR2 YFSETQ. Trimming took off 2 bases at V and 2 bases at J, with 17 bases between the two ends. This CDR3 spans 17 amino acids. The CDR3 loop reads CASSLGIQGIAYNEQFF. The CDR3 bases are TGCGCCAGCAGCTTAGGTATACAGGGAATAGCCTACAATGAGCAGTTCTTC. Combining the CDR3 with reference TRBV5-1 and TRBJ2-1 gives the whole variable domain KAGVTQTPRYLIKTRGQQVTLSCSPISGHRSVSWYQQTPGQGLQFLFEYFSETQRNKGNFPGRFSGRQFSNSRSEMNVSTLELGDSALYLCASSLGIQGIAYNEQFFGPGTRLTVL.